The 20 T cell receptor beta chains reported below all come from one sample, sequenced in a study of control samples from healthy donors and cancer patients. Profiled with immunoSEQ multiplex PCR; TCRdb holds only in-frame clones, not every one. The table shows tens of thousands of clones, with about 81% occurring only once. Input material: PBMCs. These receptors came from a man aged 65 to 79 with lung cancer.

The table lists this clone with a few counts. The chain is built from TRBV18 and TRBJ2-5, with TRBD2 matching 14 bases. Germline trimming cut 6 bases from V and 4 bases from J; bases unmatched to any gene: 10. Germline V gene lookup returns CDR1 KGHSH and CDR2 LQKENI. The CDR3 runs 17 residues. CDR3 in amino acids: CASSPTSGGAAGETQYF. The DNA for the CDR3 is TGTGCCAGCTCGCCGACTAGCGGGGGGGCGGCCGGAGAGACCCAGTACTTC.

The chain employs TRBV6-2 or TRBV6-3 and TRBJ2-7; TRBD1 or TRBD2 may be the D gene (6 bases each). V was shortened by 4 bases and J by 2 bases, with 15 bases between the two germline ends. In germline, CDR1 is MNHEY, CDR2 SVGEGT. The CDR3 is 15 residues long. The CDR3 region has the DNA TGTGCCAGCAGTTTAGGGAAAGGGGGGACCTACGAGCAGTACTTC. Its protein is CASSLGKGGTYEQYF.

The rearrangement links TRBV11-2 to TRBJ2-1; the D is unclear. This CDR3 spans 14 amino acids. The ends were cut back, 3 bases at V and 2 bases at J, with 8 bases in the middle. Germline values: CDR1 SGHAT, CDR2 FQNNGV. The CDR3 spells CASSFYTAYNEQFF. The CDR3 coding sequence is TGTGCCAGCAGCTTCTATACAGCCTACAATGAGCAGTTCTTC.

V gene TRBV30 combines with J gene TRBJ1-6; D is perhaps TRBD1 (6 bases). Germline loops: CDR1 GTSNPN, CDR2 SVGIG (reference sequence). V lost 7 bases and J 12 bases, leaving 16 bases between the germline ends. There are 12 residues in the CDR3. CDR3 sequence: CAYTQGNGPLHF. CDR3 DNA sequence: TGTGCCTATACACAGGGTAATGGACCCCTCCACTTT.

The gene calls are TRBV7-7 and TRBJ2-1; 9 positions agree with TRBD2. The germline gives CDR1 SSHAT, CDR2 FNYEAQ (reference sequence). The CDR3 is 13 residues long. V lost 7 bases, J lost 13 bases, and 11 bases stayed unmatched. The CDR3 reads CASTPLSGGSQFF. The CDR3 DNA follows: TGTGCCAGCACCCCGTTGAGCGGGGGGAGTCAGTTCTTC.

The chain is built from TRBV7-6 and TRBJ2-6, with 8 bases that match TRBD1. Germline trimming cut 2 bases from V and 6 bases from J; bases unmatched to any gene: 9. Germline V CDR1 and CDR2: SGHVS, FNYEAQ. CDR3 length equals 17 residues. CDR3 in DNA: TGTGCCAGCAGCTTAAGGAGAACAGGGGGTACGGCCAACGTCCTGACTTTC. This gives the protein CASSLRRTGGTANVLTF.

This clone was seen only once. As DNA, the CDR3 is TGTGCCAGCAGGGGGGACAGACACTCTGGGGCCAACGTCCTGACTTTC. Translating it yields CASRGDRHSGANVLTF. V and J are TRBV3-1 (or the pseudogene TRBV3-2) and TRBJ2-6, with TRBD1 matching 7 bases. CDR1 is LGHDT and CDR2 is YNNKEL in the germline V gene (reference sequence). J was trimmed by 0 bases and V by 6 bases; bases with no gene match: 5. The CDR3 totals 16 residues.

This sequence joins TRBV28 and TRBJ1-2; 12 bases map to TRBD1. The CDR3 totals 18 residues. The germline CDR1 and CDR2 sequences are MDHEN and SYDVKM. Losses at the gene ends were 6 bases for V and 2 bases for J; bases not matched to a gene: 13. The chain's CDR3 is CASSPSHGTGGFNYGYTF. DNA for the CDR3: TGTGCCAGCAGCCCAAGCCACGGGACAGGGGGCTTCAACTATGGCTACACCTTC.

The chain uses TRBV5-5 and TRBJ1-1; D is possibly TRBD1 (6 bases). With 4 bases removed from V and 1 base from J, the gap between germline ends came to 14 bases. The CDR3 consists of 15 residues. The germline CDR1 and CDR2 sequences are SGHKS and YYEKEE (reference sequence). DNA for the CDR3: TGTGCCAGCAGCCTGCTAGGGGGAAGGAACACTGAAGCTTTCTTT. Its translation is CASSLLGGRNTEAFF.

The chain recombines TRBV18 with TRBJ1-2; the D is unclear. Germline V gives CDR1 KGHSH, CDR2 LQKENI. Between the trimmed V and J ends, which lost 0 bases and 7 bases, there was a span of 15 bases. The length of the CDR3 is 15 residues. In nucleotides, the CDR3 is TGTGCCAGCTCACCACCTTCGGTGGGTCTCGGTGGCTACACCTTC. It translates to CASSPPSVGLGGYTF.

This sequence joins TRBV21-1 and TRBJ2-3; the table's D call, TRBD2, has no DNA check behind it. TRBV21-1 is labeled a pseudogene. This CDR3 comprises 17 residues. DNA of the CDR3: TGTGCCAGCAGTATAAAAGGAGGCGGGGAGTGCACAGATACGCAGTATTTT. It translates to CASSIKGGGECTDTQYF.

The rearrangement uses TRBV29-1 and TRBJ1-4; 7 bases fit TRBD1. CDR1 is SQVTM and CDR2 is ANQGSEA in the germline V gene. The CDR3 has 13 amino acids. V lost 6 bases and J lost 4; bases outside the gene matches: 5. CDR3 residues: CSVSTGFNEKLFF. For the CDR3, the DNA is TGCAGCGTATCGACAGGGTTTAATGAAAAACTGTTTTTT.

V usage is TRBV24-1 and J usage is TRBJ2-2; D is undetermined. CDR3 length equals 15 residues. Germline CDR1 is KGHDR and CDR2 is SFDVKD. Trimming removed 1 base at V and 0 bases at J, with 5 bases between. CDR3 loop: CATSDLQTNTGELFF. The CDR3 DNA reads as TGTGCCACCAGTGATTTACAGACGAACACCGGGGAGCTGTTTTTT.

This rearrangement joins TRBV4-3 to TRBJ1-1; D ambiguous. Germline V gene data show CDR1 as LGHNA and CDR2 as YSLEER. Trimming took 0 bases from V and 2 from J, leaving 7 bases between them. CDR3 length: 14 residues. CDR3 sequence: CASSQEPGNTEAFF. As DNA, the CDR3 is TGCGCCAGCAGCCAAGAACCCGGAAACACTGAAGCTTTCTTT.

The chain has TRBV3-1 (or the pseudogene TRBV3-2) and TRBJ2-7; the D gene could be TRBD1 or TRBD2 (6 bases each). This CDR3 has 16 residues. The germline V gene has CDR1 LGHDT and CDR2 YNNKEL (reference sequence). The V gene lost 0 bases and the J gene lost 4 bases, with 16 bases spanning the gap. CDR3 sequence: CASSQERTVGGYEQYF. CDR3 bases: TGTGCCAGCAGCCAAGAACGGACAGTTGGAGGGTACGAGCAGTACTTC.

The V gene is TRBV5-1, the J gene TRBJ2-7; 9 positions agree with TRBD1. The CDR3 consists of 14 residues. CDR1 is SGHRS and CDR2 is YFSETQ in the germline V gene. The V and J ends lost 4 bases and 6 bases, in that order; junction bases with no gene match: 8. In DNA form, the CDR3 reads TGCGCCAGCAGCGCCGGGACAGGGAGCTCCGAGCAGTACTTC. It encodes CASSAGTGSSEQYF.

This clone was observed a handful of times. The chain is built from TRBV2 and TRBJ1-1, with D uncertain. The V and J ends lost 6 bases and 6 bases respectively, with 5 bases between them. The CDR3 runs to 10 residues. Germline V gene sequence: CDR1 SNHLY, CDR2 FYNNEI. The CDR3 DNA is TGTGCCAGCAGGAGGGCTGAAGCTTTCTTT. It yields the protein CASRRAEAFF.

The CDR3 DNA sequence: TGTGCCAGCAGCTTAAACTTCCAAGAGACCCAGTACTTC. Its translation is CASSLNFQETQYF. This sequence joins TRBV11-2 and TRBJ2-5, with D unclear. The V and J ends lost 2 bases and 1 base respectively, with 5 bases between them. CDR3 length: 13 residues. Germline lookup yields CDR1 SGHAT and CDR2 FQNNGV.

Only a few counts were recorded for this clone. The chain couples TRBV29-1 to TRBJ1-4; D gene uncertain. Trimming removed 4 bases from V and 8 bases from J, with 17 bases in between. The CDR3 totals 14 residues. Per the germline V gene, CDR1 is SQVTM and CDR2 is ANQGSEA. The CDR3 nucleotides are TGCAGCGTTGGAGTGTCCGGGGTAGGAGAAAAACTGTTTTTT. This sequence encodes CSVGVSGVGEKLFF.

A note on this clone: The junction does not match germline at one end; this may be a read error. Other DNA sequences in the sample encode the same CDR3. CDR3 nucleotide sequence: TGTGCCAGCAGTTACTACGGGTACAATGAGCAATTCTTC. Protein sequence: CASSYYGYNEQFF. The chain couples TRBV6-2 or TRBV6-3 to TRBJ2-1; D gene ambiguous. The CDR3 has 13 residues. The germline V gene encodes CDR1 MNHEY and CDR2 SVGEGT.